Listed below are T cell receptor beta chains from one sample, sequenced in a study of shared clonotypes between healthy human individuals. Assay: immunoSEQ multiplex PCR; the TCRdb copy retains only in-frame clones and omits some. The table lists a few million clones, approximately 95% of them singletons. The sequenced sample was naive CD4+ T cells from PBMCs. These receptors all come from a man in his late teens or twenties in good health. Some clones in this sample may be carry-over from other donors' samples. The CDR3 runs from the conserved cysteine through the conserved F or W. Each record gives: clone size, J gene, D gene, V gene, CDR3 DNA, CDR3 protein. A D gene is named only where the DNA matches it firmly. For some rows the clone size is stated as once, few or many, or as a class when expanded; others skip it.

>NA|TRBJ2-7|TRBD2|TRBV13
TGTGCCAGCAGCTTATACCCCACGAGGAGCGGGGGGTACGAGCAGTACTTC
CASSLYPTRSGGYEQYF
>NA|TRBJ2-7|NA|TRBV4-3
TGCGCCAGCAGCCATCGCAGGGCCTACGAGCAGTACTTC
CASSHRRAYEQYF
>NA|TRBJ2-7|NA|TRBV11-1
TGTGCCAGCAGCCGGGCCAGGGGACCCATGAACTACGAGCAGTACTTC
CASSRARGPMNYEQYF
>NA|TRBJ2-7|NA|TRBV28
TGTGCCAGCAGTTTCATTAAGGAGGCGCTCTCCTCCTACGAGCAGTACTTC
CASSFIKEALSSYEQYF
>NA|TRBJ2-2|NA|TRBV7-3
TGTGCCAGCAGCTTACAAGGGGAGGACACCGGGGAGCTGTTTTTT
CASSLQGEDTGELFF
>NA|TRBJ2-7|TRBD2|TRBV7-8
TGTGCCAGCACGCCACTAGCGGTCGCCTACGAGCAGTACTTC
CASTPLAVAYEQYF
>NA|TRBJ2-5|TRBD1|TRBV28
TGTGCCAGCAACAGGGGACACCAAGAGACCCAGTACTTC
CASNRGHQETQYF
>NA|TRBJ2-1|TRBD1|TRBV28
TGTGCCAGCAGCCCCGGGACAGGGGTTTACAATGAGCAGTTCTTC
CASSPGTGVYNEQFF
>NA|TRBJ2-5|TRBD2|TRBV7-3
TGTGCCAGCAGCCCTCCCCGGGGTAGCGGGAAAAACGGGGAGACCCAGTACTTC
CASSPPRGSGKNGETQYF
>once|TRBJ2-2|NA|TRBV14
TGTGCCAGCAGCCAGATAAGCGGTACCGGGGAGCTGTTTTTT
CASSQISGTGELFF
>NA|TRBJ1-2|NA|TRBV6-1
TGTGCCAGCAGCTCCCCAGGGCCCCGGAGGGGCTACACCTTC
CASSSPGPRRGYTF
>NA|TRBJ1-2|TRBD1|TRBV11-2
TGTGCCAGCAGCCCGGGACAGACTAACTATGGCTACACCTTC
CASSPGQTNYGYTF
>NA|TRBJ1-5|TRBD1|TRBV10-1
TGCGCCACCATTCCGGACAGGAAAGATCAGCCCCAGCATTTT
CATIPDRKDQPQHF
>NA|TRBJ2-6|NA|TRBV2
TGTGCCAGCAGTGACCCAGGTTCTGGGGCCAACGTCCTGACTTTC
CASSDPGSGANVLTF
>NA|TRBJ2-1|TRBD2|TRBV28
TGTGCCAGCAGTTTAATGGGCGGGGGGCGATACAATGAGCAGTTCTTC
CASSLMGGGRYNEQFF
>NA|TRBJ2-7|TRBD2|TRBV7-2
TGTGCCAGCAGCTCCCGGGTAGCGGGAGTCTCTTACGAGCAGTACTTC
CASSSRVAGVSYEQYF
>NA|TRBJ1-3|NA|TRBV28
TGTGCCAGCAGTTTACTAGGGCAGGGAAGTAATCGGAACACCATATATTTT
CASSLLGQGSNRNTIYF
>NA|TRBJ2-1|TRBD2|TRBV5-1
TGCGCCAGCAGCTCCCTCAAAGGGACTAGCGGGAGTAATGAGCAGTTCTTC
CASSSLKGTSGSNEQFF
>NA|TRBJ2-2|NA|TRBV18
TGTGCCAGCTCACCACTCCAGGGTTGGGACACCGGGGAGCTGTTTTTT
CASSPLQGWDTGELFF
>NA|TRBJ1-6|NA|TRBV5-6
TGTGCCAGCAGCTTAGGGGCGCCTAATTCACCCCTCCACTTT
CASSLGAPNSPLHF
>NA|TRBJ2-7|TRBD2|TRBV28
TGTGCCAGCAGTTCAAAAAGCGGGAGGGCTCTAAACGAGCAGTACTTC
CASSSKSGRALNEQYF
>NA|TRBJ1-1|NA|TRBV18
TGTGCCAGCTCACCGGGGAAAAATGAAGCTTTCTTT
CASSPGKNEAFF
>NA|TRBJ1-1|NA|TRBV10-3
TGTGCCATCAGTCCCCGCCTGGATACACCGAACACTGAAGCTTTCTTT
CAISPRLDTPNTEAFF
>NA|TRBJ1-6|NA|TRBV30
TGTGCCTGGAGTGGGCAGAGCTCCTATAATTCACCCCTCCACTTT
CAWSGQSSYNSPLHF
>NA|TRBJ2-5|NA|TRBV5-1
TGCGCCAGCAGCTTGGCCGGGGGGCGAGAGACCCAGTACTTC
CASSLAGGRETQYF
>NA|TRBJ2-7|TRBD1|TRBV7-8
TGTGCCAGCAGCTTAGATCAGGACAGGGGCTACGAGCAGTACTTC
CASSLDQDRGYEQYF
>NA|TRBJ1-5|TRBD1|TRBV18
TGTGCCAGCTCACGGACCGGGACAGCCGGGTTGCAGCCCCAGCATTTT
CASSRTGTAGLQPQHF
>NA|TRBJ2-2|TRBD1|TRBV9
TGTGCCAGCAGCGCGGGGACAGCCCCTTGGCCCGGGGAGCTGTTTTTT
CASSAGTAPWPGELFF
>NA|TRBJ1-2|NA|TRBV5-1
TGCGCCAGCAGTTACGACGCTGCCTATGGCTACACCTTC
CASSYDAAYGYTF
>NA|TRBJ2-2|TRBD2|TRBV6-5
TGTGCCAGCAGGGCGGGGGCCGGGGAGCTGTTTTTT
CASRAGAGELFF
>once|TRBJ1-5|NA|TRBV5-6
TGTGCCAGCAGCTTGAACTTGAGGGCCCCGAGGCAGCCCCAGCATTTT
CASSLNLRAPRQPQHF
>NA|TRBJ2-7|NA|TRBV7-9
TGTGCCAGCAGCCGAACAGGGTTAGAGACGAGGAACGAGCAGTACTTC
CASSRTGLETRNEQYF
>NA|TRBJ2-3|NA|TRBV9
TGTGCCAGCAGCGTCAGTCTGGGGTTTAGAACAGATACGCAGTATTTT
CASSVSLGFRTDTQYF